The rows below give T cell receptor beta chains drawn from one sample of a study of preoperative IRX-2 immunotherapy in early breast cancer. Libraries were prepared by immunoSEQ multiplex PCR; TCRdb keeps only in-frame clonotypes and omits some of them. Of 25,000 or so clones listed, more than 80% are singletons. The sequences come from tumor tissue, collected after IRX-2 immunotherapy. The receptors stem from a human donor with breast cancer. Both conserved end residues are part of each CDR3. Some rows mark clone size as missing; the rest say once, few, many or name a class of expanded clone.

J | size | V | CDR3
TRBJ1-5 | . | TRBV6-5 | CASSPGQNSNQPQHF
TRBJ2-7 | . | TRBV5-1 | CASSEQGIYEQYF
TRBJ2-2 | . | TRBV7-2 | CASSWTRPQGTGELFF
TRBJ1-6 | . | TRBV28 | CASSITWDSSYNSPLHF
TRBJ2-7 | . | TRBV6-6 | CASSPRTSGNEQYF
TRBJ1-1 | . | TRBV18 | CASSPPSEGRKAFF
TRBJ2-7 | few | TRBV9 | CASSEGPGTYEQYF
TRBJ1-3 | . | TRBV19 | CASSMRQPLSGNTIYF
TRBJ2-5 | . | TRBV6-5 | CATYGDTETQYF
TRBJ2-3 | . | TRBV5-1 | CASSLSLAGPDTQYF
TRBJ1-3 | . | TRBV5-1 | CASSSQGGSGNTIYF
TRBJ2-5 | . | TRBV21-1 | CASSSLGETQYF
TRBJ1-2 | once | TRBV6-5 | CASSYSGGLGYTF
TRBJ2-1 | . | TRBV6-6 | CASNRGVDEQFF
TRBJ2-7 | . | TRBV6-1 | CASSTASGGPREQYF
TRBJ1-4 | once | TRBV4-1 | CASSQPSRGRREGKLFF
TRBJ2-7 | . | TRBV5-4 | CASSSRQGIHEQYF
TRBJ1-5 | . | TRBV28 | CASILQGALQPQHF
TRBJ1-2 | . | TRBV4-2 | CASSQEGHEANYGYTF
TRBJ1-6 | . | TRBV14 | CASSQGGGASSPLHF
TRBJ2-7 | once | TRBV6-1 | CASSEASGAYEQYF
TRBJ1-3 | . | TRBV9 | CASSVGAIAGNTIYF
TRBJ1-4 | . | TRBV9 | CASSVSKGAEKLFF
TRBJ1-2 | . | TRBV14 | CASSQEQIYGYTF
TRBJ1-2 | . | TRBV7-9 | CASSLGTGEDGYTF
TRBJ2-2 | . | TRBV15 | CATSRDPGTAQRELFF
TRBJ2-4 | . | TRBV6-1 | CASSEASLGGLNLDKNIQYF
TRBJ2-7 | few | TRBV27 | CASSLQGANYEQYF
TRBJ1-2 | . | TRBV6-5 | CASRQSNYGYTF
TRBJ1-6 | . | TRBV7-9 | CASSLEAESSPLHF
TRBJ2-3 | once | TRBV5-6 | CASSIGTGGGDTQYF
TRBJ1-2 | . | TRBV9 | CASSAKGLGGYGYTF
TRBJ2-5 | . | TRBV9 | CASSAPTSGVGGTQYF
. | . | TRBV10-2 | CASSESGIASGSYEQYF
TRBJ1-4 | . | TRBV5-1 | CASSLVAGDSEKLFF
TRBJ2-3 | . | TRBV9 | CASSATGGMGDTQYF
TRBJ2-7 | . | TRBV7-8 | CASSLMRTGGFEQYF
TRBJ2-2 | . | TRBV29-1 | CSVCGSWASGFTGELFF
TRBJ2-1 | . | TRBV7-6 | CASSSGSNEQFF
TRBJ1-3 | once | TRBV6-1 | CASSDRYSGNTIYF
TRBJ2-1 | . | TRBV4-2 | CASSTTGTSIQNEQFF
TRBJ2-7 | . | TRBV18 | CASSYGTSGRDEQYF
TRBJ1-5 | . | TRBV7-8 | CASSLGVGSRTYSNQPQHF
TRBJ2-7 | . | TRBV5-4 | CASSLEGQGSHEQYF
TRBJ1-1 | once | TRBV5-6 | CASSDPTADNTEAFF
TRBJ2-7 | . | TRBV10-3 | CAISESDKTYEQYF
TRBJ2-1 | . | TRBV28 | CASSPPRGGSYNEQFF
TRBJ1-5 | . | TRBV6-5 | CASTLRAALGQPQHF